The text below deals with one TCR beta chain. This sample is part of a study of blood T cell repertoires in COVID-19. The table came from immunoSEQ multiplex PCR; TCRdb's copy has only in-frame clones and leaves some out. This sample has about 330,000 clones, with over 75% found just once. V was cut by 5 bases and J by 4 bases, with 12 bases left in between. The CDR3 contains 13 residues. The germline V gene encodes CDR1 SGHNT and CDR2 YENEEA. Material: peripheral blood. The chain combines TRBV11-3 with TRBJ2-7; a possible D gene is TRBD1 (6 bases). This receptor was taken from a woman between 50 and 59 years old with active or convalescent COVID-19. Here the CDR3 DNA reads TGTGCCAGCAGCCTTCTTACAGGGTACGAGCAGTACTTC. It is translated as CASSLLTGYEQYF.